A selection of T cell receptor beta chains follows, all from one sample in a study of cytomegalovirus exposure and HLA in healthy donors. The assay was immunoSEQ multiplex PCR, and TCRdb's table has in-frame clones only and misses some. The sample lists about 120,000 clones; about 78% were seen once. Specimen: PBMCs. These receptor sequences come from a female donor in good health and CMV-seronegative. CDR3s leave out the opening cysteine and the closing phenylalanine or tryptophan. A D gene is named only where the DNA matches it firmly.

. TRBJ2-7 TRBV28 ASSEAPGGKRSYEQY
TRBD1 TRBJ2-2 TRBV5-6 ASSIQTGATLTELF
TRBD2 TRBJ2-7 TRBV5-1 ASSYLAGLAYEQY
. TRBJ2-7 TRBV28 ASSPGQSDEQY
. TRBJ2-1 TRBV19 ASSISRGYNEQF
. TRBJ2-2 TRBV9 ASSVDPSGPLGTGELF
. TRBJ1-2 TRBV5-4 ASSPEGDYGYT
TRBD1 TRBJ2-7 TRBV7-9 ASSWGQGSYEQY
TRBD2 TRBJ2-5 TRBV9 ASSAPTSGPQETQY
TRBD1 TRBJ1-3 TRBV15 ATSRTGGGNTIY
. TRBJ2-7 TRBV15 ATSRVDIYEQY
TRBD1 TRBJ1-5 TRBV7-8 ASTPLRQGGGNQPQH
TRBD1 TRBJ1-5 TRBV6-1 ASSLRTGNQPQH